One and the same sample provided the 7 T cell receptor beta chains below, sequenced in a study of T cell responses to AZD1222 COVID-19 vaccine. Here immunoSEQ multiplex PCR was the method, and the copy in TCRdb shows in-frame clones only, minus some. In the table there are 150,000 to 200,000 clones, approximately 90% of which are singletons. The specimen was peripheral blood, collected 28 days after the second AZD1222 dose. The receptors here all came from an adult who received the AZD1222 COVID-19 vaccine.

The V call is TRBV5-1, the J call TRBJ2-7; the D gene is possibly TRBD1 (5 bases). Germline-derived CDR1 and CDR2 are SGHRS and YFSETQ. The CDR3 has 14 amino acids. Between the trimmed V and J ends, which lost 0 bases and 5 bases, there was a span of 12 bases. CDR3 bases: TGCGCCAGCAGCTTGGGTGTCAGGGTCCACGAGCAGTACTTC. As protein: CASSLGVRVHEQYF.

The chain uses TRBV11-2 and TRBJ2-5; D call uncertain. The V end lost 1 base, the J end lost 1 base, and 4 bases lay between the germline ends. The CDR3 loop spans 13 amino acids. Germline CDR1 and CDR2: SGHAT and FQNNGV. CDR3 coding DNA: TGTGCCAGCAGCTTAGCCAGCCAAGAGACCCAGTACTTC. The encoded protein is CASSLASQETQYF.

The J gene is TRBJ2-4, the V gene TRBV5-1; D may match TRBD1 or TRBD2 (6 bases each). The CDR3 runs to 13 residues. From germline, CDR1 is SGHRS and CDR2 YFSETQ. V was clipped by 1 base and J by 8 bases, with 10 bases between them. The chain's CDR3 is CASSLSGGDIQYF. Here the CDR3 DNA reads TGCGCCAGCAGCTTGTCCGGGGGCGACATTCAGTACTTC.

The rearrangement uses TRBV5-6 and TRBJ2-5, with 8 nucleotides matching TRBD2. Germline values: CDR1 SGHDT, CDR2 YYEEEE. This CDR3 is 16 amino acids long. The trim removed 3 bases at V and 2 bases at J, leaving 9 bases unmatched. CDR3 protein: CASSWGTRLPQETQYF. The CDR3 coding sequence is TGTGCCAGCAGCTGGGGGACTAGGTTGCCTCAAGAGACCCAGTACTTC. Variable domain in full (rest from reference TRBV5-6 and TRBJ2-5): DAGVTQSPTHLIKTRGQQVTLRCSPKSGHDTVSWYQQALGQGPQFIFQYYEEEERQRGNFPDRFSGHQFPNYSSELNVNALLLGDSALYLCASSWGTRLPQETQYFGPGTRLLVL.

The V and J genes are TRBV5-1 and TRBJ2-7, with 9 bases identical to TRBD1. The germline gives CDR1 SGHRS, CDR2 YFSETQ. CDR3 length equals 14 residues. The trim removed 0 bases at V and 3 bases at J, leaving 1 base unmatched. This CDR3 is CASSLEGQGYEQYF. The CDR3 nucleotides are TGCGCCAGCAGCTTGGAGGGACAGGGCTACGAGCAGTACTTC.

The V call is TRBV27, the J call TRBJ2-6; no clear D. The CDR3 is 14 amino acids. Looked up from germline, CDR1 is MNHEY and CDR2 is SMNVEV (reference sequence). V gave up 5 bases and J gave up 0 bases, with 5 bases separating them. CDR3 amino acids: CASSMSSGANVLTF. The CDR3 nucleotides read TGTGCCAGCAGTATGAGCTCTGGGGCCAACGTCCTGACTTTC.

This clone came up once. The chain has TRBV24-1 and TRBJ1-1; tentatively, D is TRBD1 (5 bases). The V end lost 12 bases, the J end lost 0 bases, and 16 bases lay between the germline ends. The CDR3 contains 14 residues. Germline CDR1 reads KGHDR; CDR2 reads SFDVKD. CDR3 region: CAALLEGMNTEAFF. The DNA for the CDR3 is TGTGCCGCGCTCTTGGAGGGGATGAACACTGAAGCTTTCTTT.